This paragraph reports one T cell receptor beta chain. With 60 Vbeta and 13 Jbeta primers, the PCR was carried out. Repertoires were generated with immunoSEQ multiplex PCR, while TCRdb's copy carries only in-frame clones and drops some. This sample has 210,000 or so clones, with about three quarters found just once. The data originate from a study of cytomegalovirus exposure and HLA in healthy donors. At the level of the study: Out of 300 to 500 genotyped donors, about 76% belonged to the Caucasian-associated ancestry cluster.

The CDR3 extends over 14 amino acids. V lost 6 bases and J 8 bases, leaving 19 bases between the germline ends. Germline CDR1 SGHTA, CDR2 FQGNSA. The J gene is TRBJ1-2, the V gene TRBV7-2, with D possibly being TRBD1 (6 bases). The origin of this receptor is a man aged 40-50 years in good health and CMV-seronegative. The sequenced sample was PBMCs. The CDR3 region has the DNA TGTGCCAGCAGTCAAAACAGGGCTCTGGCCGGCTACACCTTC. As protein: CASSQNRALAGYTF.